The source of this T cell receptor (beta chain) is a study of T cells in Graves' hyperthyroidism and ophthalmopathy. At least ten counts were recorded for this clonotype. Amplified TCR beta CDR3 regions derived from RNA transcripts. Initially, a first-round RT-PCR of the TCR CDR3 employed the HTBI primer set. Each CDR3 protein gets one entry after TCRdb re-called the multiplex PCR reads with MiXCR. The sample holds about 360,000 distinct CDR3 sequences; about 14% are singletons and the top ten take less than 25%. The CDR3 is made up of 15 amino acids. Germline V lookup: CDR1 SGHDT, CDR2 YYEEEE. J lost 1 base, V lost 4 bases, and 7 bases had no gene match.

The specimen was blood. J is TRBJ1-1 and V is TRBV5-6; TRBD1 matches 7 bases. The sequence was obtained from a man aged 25 to 45 with Graves' hyperthyroidism that later progressed to Graves' ophthalmopathy. CDR3 bases: TGTGCCAGCAGCCACTACAGGGGACAGAACACTGAAGCTTTCTTT. Residues: CASSHYRGQNTEAFF.